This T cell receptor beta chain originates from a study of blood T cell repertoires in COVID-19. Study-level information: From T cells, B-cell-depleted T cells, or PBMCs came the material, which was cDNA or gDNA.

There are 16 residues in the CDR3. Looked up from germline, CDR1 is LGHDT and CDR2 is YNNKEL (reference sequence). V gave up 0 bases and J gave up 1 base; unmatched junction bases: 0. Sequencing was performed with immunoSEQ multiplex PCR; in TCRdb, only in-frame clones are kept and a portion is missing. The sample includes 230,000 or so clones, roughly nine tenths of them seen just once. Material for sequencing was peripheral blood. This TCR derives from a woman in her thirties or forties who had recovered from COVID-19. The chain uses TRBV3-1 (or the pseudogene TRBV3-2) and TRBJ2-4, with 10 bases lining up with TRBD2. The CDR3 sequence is CASSQDSGGAKNIQYF. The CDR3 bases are TGTGCCAGCAGCCAAGATAGCGGGGGGGCCAAAAACATTCAGTACTTC.